This T cell receptor beta chain was recovered during a study of beta chain features in type 1 diabetes. Study context: Across all samples, 100 million to 130 million sorted cells were examined.

The CDR3 covers 15 residues. V dropped 6 bases and J dropped 1 base, with 13 bases sitting between them. Germline assignment: CDR1 MNHEY and CDR2 SVGAGI. Expressed TCRB transcripts were sequenced because the entire RNA isolate underwent reverse transcription. Sequencing used immunoSEQ multiplex PCR; TCRdb keeps in-frame clones, though not all of them. The repertoire has some 270,000 clones, 8% of them found once; the top ten carry 0.9% to 1.2%. Based on CD45RO/CCR7/CD25/CD127/CD95/CD27, CD4+ regulatory, stem cell-like memory, naive and central memory cells were sorted. The receptor comes from a woman aged 18-29 years in good health. Sequenced material: central memory CD4+ T cells from blood. This chain links TRBV6-5 with TRBJ1-5; D uncertain. DNA for the CDR3: TGTGCCAGCAGCCCCGCCGTGCAGAGCAATCAGCCCCAGCATTTT. This sequence encodes CASSPAVQSNQPQHF.